This T cell receptor (beta chain) was captured by sequencing in a study of regulatory T cells in long-lasting Graves disease. Time point denoted: newly diagnosed GD, antithyroid drugs for less than 3 months. Isolated PBMC RNA provided the starting material for the TCR library. Remarks on this clonotype: What it binds is not known.

V lost 2 bases, J lost 0 bases, and 11 bases lay in between. CDR3 length: 16 amino acids. Looked up from germline, CDR1 is SGHTA and CDR2 is FQGNSA. Arm-PCR of CDR3 regions and iRepertoire HTBI primers were used to build TCR beta libraries. TCRdb processed the multiplex PCR reads anew with MiXCR; each CDR3 protein has one entry. The profile shows about 240,000 distinct CDR3 sequences, 20% to 25% of them singletons. Study-level findings and limits: Only peripheral blood was studied, not thyroid tissue. Lower TCR diversity was seen in persistent Graves' patients than in newly diagnosed ones.

The clonotype originates from a female donor with Graves disease. The rearrangement uses TRBV7-2 and TRBJ1-3; D call uncertain. The specimen comprised peripheral blood mononuclear cells (PBMCs), sampled at new diagnosis, from a patient treated with antithyroid drugs. The CDR3 sequence: CASSLQAVPSGNTIYF. For the CDR3, the DNA is TGTGCCAGCAGCTTACAGGCAGTCCCCTCTGGAAACACCATATATTTT.